This T cell receptor (beta chain) was identified in a study of shared T cell receptors in the human thymus. The CDR3 contains 15 residues. The V end was cut by 7 bases, the J end by 0 bases, with 18 bases between. Per germline, CDR1 SQVTM and CDR2 ANQGSEA. Sequenced by immunoSEQ multiplex PCR; TCRdb stores in-frame clones only, minus some. This table has some 760,000 clones, approximately 83% appearing once. The data also belong to a second study, concerning human thymus T cells. That paper states: Donors consisted of healthy Finnish infants (having corrective surgery for congenital heart defects). Thymus tissue was removed during corrective cardiac surgery. Thymic and blood repertoires appeared to show biased V and J gene usage. Related research found strongly overlapping thymic repertoires in unrelated individuals.

This TCR came from a girl in the first two years of life with a congenital heart defect. The sample comprised thymocytes. The chain links TRBV29-1 to TRBJ1-1; no reliable D call. CDR3 loop: CSDEQIVPLNTEAFF. DNA for the CDR3: TGCAGCGACGAACAAATCGTACCGCTGAACACTGAAGCTTTCTTT.